Given below is one T cell receptor beta chain in context. No antigen is known for it. The table came from immunoSEQ multiplex PCR; TCRdb's copy has only in-frame clones and leaves some out. Among roughly 100,000 clones listed, about four fifths were seen once. Germline values: CDR1 SGHRS, CDR2 YFSETQ. The CDR3 runs 19 residues. V trimming: 3 bases; J trimming: 1 base; junction bases outside the gene matches: 13. None of the glioblastoma patients had an isocitrate dehydrogenase mutation. This sample was taken from a study of glioma-infiltrating T cells after dendritic cell vaccination. Study-level information: Autologous tumor lysate-pulsed dendritic cell vaccination was given between the early 2000s and the early 2010s. Study-level findings and limits: Survival was not directly related to TCR clonality in these patients.

Here the sequenced sample was blood, taken before dendritic cell vaccination. The J gene is TRBJ2-1, the V gene TRBV5-1; TRBD2 matches at 10 bases. The clonotype comes from a human donor with glioblastoma. CDR3 region: CASSSPSGGVFGSYNEQFF. Here the CDR3 DNA reads TGCGCCAGCAGCTCCCCAAGCGGGGGGGTTTTTGGATCCTACAATGAGCAGTTCTTC.